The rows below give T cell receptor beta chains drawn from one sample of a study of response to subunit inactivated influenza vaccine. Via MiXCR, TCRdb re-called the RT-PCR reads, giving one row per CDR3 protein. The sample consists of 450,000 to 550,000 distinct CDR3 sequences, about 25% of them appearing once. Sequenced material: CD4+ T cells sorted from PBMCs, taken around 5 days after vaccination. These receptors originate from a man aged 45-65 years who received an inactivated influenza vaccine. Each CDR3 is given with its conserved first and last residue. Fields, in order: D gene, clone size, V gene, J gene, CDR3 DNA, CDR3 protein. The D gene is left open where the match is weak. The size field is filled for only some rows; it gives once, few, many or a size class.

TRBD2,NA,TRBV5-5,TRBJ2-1,TGTGCCAGCAGCTCGACCGGGACTAGCGGGGGAAATGAGCAGTTCTTC,CASSSTGTSGGNEQFF
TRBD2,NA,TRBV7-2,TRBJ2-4,TGTGCCAGCAGCTTAGCGCCTAGGACTAGCGGGAGGGGGGGCAAAAACATTCAGTACTTC,CASSLAPRTSGRGGKNIQYF
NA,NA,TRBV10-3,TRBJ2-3,TGTGCCATCAGTGACACCCTCCGCACAGATACGCAGTATTTT,CAISDTLRTDTQYF
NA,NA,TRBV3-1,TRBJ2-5,TGTGCCAGCAGCCAAGATTACGTGACCGGGGCTGCTGCCCAGTACTTC,CASSQDYVTGAAAQYF
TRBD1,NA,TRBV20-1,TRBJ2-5,TGCAGTGCTAAAACACAGGGGATTCAAGAGACCCAGTACTTC,CSAKTQGIQETQYF
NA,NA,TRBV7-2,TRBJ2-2,TGTGCCAGCAGCTTTAGGCAGGGGTTGGGGGAGCTGTTTTTT,CASSFRQGLGELFF
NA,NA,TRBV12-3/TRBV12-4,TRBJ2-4,TGTGCCAGCAGTTTAGGTGAACTAGCCAAAAACATTCAGTACTTC,CASSLGELAKNIQYF
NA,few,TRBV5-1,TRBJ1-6,TGCGCCAGCTCCGACGGGACTCTGAATTCACCCCTCCACTTT,CASSDGTLNSPLHF
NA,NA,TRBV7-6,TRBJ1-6,TGTGCCAGCAGCTTTAGGGACGGAGGTAATTCACCCCTCCACTTT,CASSFRDGGNSPLHF
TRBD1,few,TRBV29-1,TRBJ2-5,TGCAGCGGAACCCGGGACAGGTATCAAGAGACCCAGTACTTC,CSGTRDRYQETQYF
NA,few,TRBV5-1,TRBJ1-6,TGCGCCAGCAGCGAAGGACTCCTTTATAATTCACCCCTCCACTTT,CASSEGLLYNSPLHF
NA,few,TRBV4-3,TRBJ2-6,TGCGCCAGCAGCCAAGATTTCCAGAACTCTGGGGCCAACGTCCTGACTTTC,CASSQDFQNSGANVLTF
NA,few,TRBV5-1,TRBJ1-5,TGCGCCAGCAGCCCGCAGGACGGGCAGCCCCAGCATTTT,CASSPQDGQPQHF
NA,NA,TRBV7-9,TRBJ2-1,TGTGCCAGCAGCTTGCTGTCTATCGATGAGCAGTTCTTC,CASSLLSIDEQFF
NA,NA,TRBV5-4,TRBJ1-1,TGTGCCAGCAGCCGACCCGATGGGAACACTGAAGCTTTCTTT,CASSRPDGNTEAFF
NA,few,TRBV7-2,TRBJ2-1,TGTGCCAGCAGCTTTTATATACTCGATGAGCAGTTCTTC,CASSFYILDEQFF
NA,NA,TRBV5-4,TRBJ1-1,TGTGCCAGCAGCTTGGTCGGGGGGGCCTCATCGGGCACTGAAGCTTTCTTT,CASSLVGGASSGTEAFF
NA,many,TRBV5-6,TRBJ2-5,TGTGCCAGCAGCCGCACTCGGGACTCCGGGGAGACCCAGTACTTC,CASSRTRDSGETQYF
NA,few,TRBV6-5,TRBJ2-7,TGTGCCAGCAGTTACGCCGTCAGCTCCTACGAGCAGTACTTC,CASSYAVSSYEQYF